This is a list of T cell receptor beta chains from one sample in a study of spatial heterogeneity in lung cancer. From the 5' RACE reads, TCRdb called clonotypes with MiXCR, one entry per CDR3 protein. This sample carries roughly 48,000 distinct CDR3 sequences, approximately 5.7% of them seen once, and the ten largest clones take 11%. The sample was PBMCs, taken at surgery. These receptors came from a male donor with early-stage non-small cell lung cancer. The CDR3 runs from the conserved cysteine through the conserved F or W. D genes are given only for firm matches. Part of the rows lack a size; the others show once, few, many or a class for expanded clones.

V gene	J gene	clone size	D gene	CDR3 protein
TRBV7-2	TRBJ1-5	many	.	CASSTQGVQPQHF
TRBV29-1	TRBJ2-1	many	.	CSVTGSYNEQFF
TRBV28	TRBJ2-3	many	TRBD1	CASSLGGTGADTQYF
TRBV7-9	TRBJ2-5	.	TRBD1	CASSLPLGDRGETQYF
TRBV6-5	TRBJ2-3	many	.	CASSSSRATDTQYF
TRBV28	TRBJ1-5	many	.	CASSFGQPQHF
TRBV12-3/TRBV12-4	TRBJ2-1	many	.	CASSFSSVGEQFF
TRBV15	TRBJ1-6	many	.	CATSRDEGGSPLHF
TRBV27	TRBJ2-7	.	TRBD2	CATGGLAALGEQYF
TRBV7-9	TRBJ1-5	few	.	CASSLASGGLGNQPQHF
TRBV4-3	TRBJ2-2	many	.	CASSQVVPTTGELFF
TRBV12-3/TRBV12-4	TRBJ2-5	many	.	CASMGRETQYF
TRBV6-2/TRBV6-3	TRBJ1-4	.	.	CASSYVNEKLFF
TRBV11-2	TRBJ2-7	.	.	CASSPIKRGRAGSSYEQYF
TRBV15	TRBJ2-7	few	TRBD1	CATSRRGGTGTEQYF
TRBV29-1	TRBJ1-2	many	.	CSVGQVAGYGYTF
TRBV20-1	TRBJ2-5	many	TRBD2	CSAKWGGQETQYF
TRBV5-1	TRBJ2-5	few	.	CASSLPVTNQETQYF
TRBV7-9	TRBJ2-3	many	.	CASSLVLASGTDTQYF
TRBV11-2	TRBJ1-1	.	TRBD1	CASSLVTGTEAFF
TRBV5-1	TRBJ2-5	few	.	CASSKGGSEETQYF
TRBV4-2	TRBJ2-5	many	TRBD2	CASSQGTTRTSDPQTQYF
TRBV7-2	TRBJ2-5	.	TRBD2	CASSLGTSGRSETQYF
TRBV7-2	TRBJ2-1	many	.	CASSFPGLRQFF
TRBV19	TRBJ2-5	.	.	CATRTEYQETQYF
TRBV7-8	TRBJ2-1	.	TRBD2	CASSFLAGGPMKQFF
TRBV10-2	TRBJ2-3	many	.	CATKGADTQYF
TRBV5-6	TRBJ1-5	medium-sized	TRBD1	CASSFGTGNNQPQHF
TRBV10-1	TRBJ2-2	many	TRBD1	CASSADRDTHTGELFF
TRBV29-1	TRBJ2-1	many	TRBD2	CSVVGSGRSYNEQFF
TRBV15	TRBJ2-3	many	.	CATSDHDSDFTDTQYF
TRBV20-1	TRBJ2-1	few	TRBD2	CSARHGLAGYNEQFF
TRBV3-1	TRBJ1-2	many	TRBD1	CASSRTGVGYTF
TRBV28	TRBJ2-7	many	TRBD2	CASSPRLAGDYEQYF
TRBV7-2	TRBJ2-4	many	TRBD2	CASSSGLAGENIQYF
TRBV20-1	TRBJ2-1	many	.	CSARDRGSQPSYNEQFF
TRBV7-2	TRBJ1-1	many	.	CASSSMTDYTEAFF
TRBV10-3	TRBJ2-2	few	TRBD2	CAIRGLAGDTGELFF